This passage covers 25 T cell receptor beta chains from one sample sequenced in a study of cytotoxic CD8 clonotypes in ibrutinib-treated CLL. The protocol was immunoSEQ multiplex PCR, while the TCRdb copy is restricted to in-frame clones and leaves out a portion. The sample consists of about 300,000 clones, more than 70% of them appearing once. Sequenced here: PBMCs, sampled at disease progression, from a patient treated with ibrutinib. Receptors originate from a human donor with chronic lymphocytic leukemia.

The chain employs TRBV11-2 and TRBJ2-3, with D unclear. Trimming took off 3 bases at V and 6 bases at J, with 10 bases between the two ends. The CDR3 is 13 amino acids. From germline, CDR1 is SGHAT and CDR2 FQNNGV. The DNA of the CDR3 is TGTGCCAGCAGCTTTAGGGCTGGCGATACGCAGTATTTT. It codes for CASSFRAGDTQYF.

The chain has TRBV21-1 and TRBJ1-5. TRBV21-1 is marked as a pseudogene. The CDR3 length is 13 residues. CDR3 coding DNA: TGTGCCAGCAGCCTTCCGGGCAATCAGCCCCAGCATTTT. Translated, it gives CASSLPGNQPQHF.

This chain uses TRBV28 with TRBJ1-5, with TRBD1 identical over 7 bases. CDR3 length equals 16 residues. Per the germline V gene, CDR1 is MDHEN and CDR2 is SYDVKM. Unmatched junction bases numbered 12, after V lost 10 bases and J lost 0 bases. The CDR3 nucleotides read TGTGCCACCTCCCGACCAGGGGGATATAGCAATCAGCCCCAGCATTTT. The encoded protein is CATSRPGGYSNQPQHF.

This chain's CDR3 is CASTLSGNTIYF. The CDR3 DNA reads TGTGCCAGTACACTCTCTGGAAACACCATATATTTT. V is TRBV19 and J is TRBJ1-3; D gene ambiguous. This CDR3 region has 12 residues. V lost 7 bases to trimming and J lost 0 bases, with 4 bases between them. From germline, CDR1 is LNHDA and CDR2 SQIVND (reference sequence).

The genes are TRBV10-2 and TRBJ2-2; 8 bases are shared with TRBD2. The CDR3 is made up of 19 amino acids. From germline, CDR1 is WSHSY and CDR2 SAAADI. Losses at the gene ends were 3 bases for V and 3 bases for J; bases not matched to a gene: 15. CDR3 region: CASSDFKLADIYDTGELFF. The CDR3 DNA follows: TGCGCCAGCAGTGACTTCAAACTAGCGGACATCTACGACACCGGGGAGCTGTTTTTT.

The CDR3: CSVGRNSYGYTF. The CDR3 nucleotides read TGCAGCGTTGGTAGGAACTCCTATGGCTACACCTTC. The chain couples TRBV29-1 to TRBJ1-2; D is uncertain. The CDR3 is made up of 12 amino acids. V gave up 4 bases and J gave up 4 bases, with 10 bases separating them. Germline V gives CDR1 SQVTM, CDR2 ANQGSEA.

The CDR3 DNA reads TGTGCCAGCAGCTTAGAGGCTCTAGCGGGGGGGCCTAAAGAGACCCAGTACTTC. Translated, it gives CASSLEALAGGPKETQYF. This chain joins TRBV7-2 and TRBJ2-5; 12 positions match TRBD2. This CDR3 has 18 amino acids. The germline V gene encodes CDR1 SGHTA and CDR2 FQGNSA. Trimming took 1 base from V and 3 from J; bases not matched to a gene: 9.

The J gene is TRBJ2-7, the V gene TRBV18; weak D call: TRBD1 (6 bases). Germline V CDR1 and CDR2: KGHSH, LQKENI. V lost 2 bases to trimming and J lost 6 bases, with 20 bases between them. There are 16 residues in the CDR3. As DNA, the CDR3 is TGTGCCAGCTCACCATACGGGACAATCCCCGCAAGCGAGCAGTACTTC. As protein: CASSPYGTIPASEQYF.

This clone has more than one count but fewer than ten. The CDR3 coding sequence is TGTGCCACCAGCAGAGATTGGGTTACTGAAGCTTTCTTT. Translating it yields CATSRDWVTEAFF. The V and J genes are TRBV15 and TRBJ1-1; D remains unclear. Germline lookup yields CDR1 LNHNV and CDR2 YYDKDF (reference sequence). Trimming pared 0 bases from V and 5 bases from J, leaving 7 bases between. This CDR3 has 13 residues. The complete variable domain, with remaining parts taken from reference TRBV15 and TRBJ1-1, reads DAMVIQNPRYQVTQFGKPVTLSCSQTLNHNVMYWYQQKSSQAPKLLFHYYDKDFNNEADTPDNFQSRRPNTSFCFLDIRSPGLGDTAMYLCATSRDWVTEAFFGQGTRLTVV.

The CDR3 DNA reads as TGTGCCAGCCAGAGAGGGGGCGAGGCCAAAAACATTCAGTACTTC. This translates into CASQRGGEAKNIQYF. The genes are TRBV6-5 and TRBJ2-4; the match to TRBD1 covers 7 bases. The CDR3 sequence is 15 residues long. The ends lost 8 bases at V and 1 base at J; junction bases unmatched: 8. CDR1 and CDR2 from the germline V gene are MNHEY and SVGAGI.

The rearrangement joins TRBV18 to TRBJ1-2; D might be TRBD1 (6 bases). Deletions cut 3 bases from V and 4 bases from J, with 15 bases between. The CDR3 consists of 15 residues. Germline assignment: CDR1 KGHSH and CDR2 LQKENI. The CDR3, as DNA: TGTGCCAGCTCACCTACCGGGGGCGAGGGCTATGGCTACACCTTC. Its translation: CASSPTGGEGYGYTF.

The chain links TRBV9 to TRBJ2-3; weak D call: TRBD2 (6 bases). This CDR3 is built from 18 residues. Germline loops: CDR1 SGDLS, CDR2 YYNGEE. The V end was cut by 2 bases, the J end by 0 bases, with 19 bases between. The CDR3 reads CASSVPSGLTRSTDTQYF. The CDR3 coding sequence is TGTGCCAGCAGCGTCCCCAGCGGGTTGACTCGGAGCACAGATACGCAGTATTTT.

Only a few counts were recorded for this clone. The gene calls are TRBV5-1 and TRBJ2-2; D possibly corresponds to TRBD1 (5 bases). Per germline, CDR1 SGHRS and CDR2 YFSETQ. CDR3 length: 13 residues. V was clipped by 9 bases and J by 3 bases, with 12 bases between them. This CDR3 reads CATPDTHTGELFF. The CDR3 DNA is TGCGCCACCCCGGACACTCACACCGGGGAGCTGTTTTTT.

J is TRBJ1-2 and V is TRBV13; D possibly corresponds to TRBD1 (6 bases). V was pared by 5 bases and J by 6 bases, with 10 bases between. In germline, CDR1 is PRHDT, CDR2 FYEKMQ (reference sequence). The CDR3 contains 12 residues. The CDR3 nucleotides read TGTGCCAGCAGCCCCCAGGGGAATGGCTACACCTTC. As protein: CASSPQGNGYTF.

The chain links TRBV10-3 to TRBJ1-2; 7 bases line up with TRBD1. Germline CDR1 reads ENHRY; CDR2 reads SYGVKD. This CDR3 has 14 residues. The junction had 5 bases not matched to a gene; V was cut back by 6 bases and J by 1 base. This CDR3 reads CAISPTGLNYGYTF. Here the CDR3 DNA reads TGTGCCATCAGCCCGACAGGGCTTAACTATGGCTACACCTTC.

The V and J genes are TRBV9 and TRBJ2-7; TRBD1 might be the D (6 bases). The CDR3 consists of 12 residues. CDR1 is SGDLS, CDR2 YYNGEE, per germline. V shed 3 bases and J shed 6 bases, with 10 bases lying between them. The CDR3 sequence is CASSARGSEQYF. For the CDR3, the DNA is TGTGCCAGCAGCGCCAGGGGATCCGAGCAGTACTTC.

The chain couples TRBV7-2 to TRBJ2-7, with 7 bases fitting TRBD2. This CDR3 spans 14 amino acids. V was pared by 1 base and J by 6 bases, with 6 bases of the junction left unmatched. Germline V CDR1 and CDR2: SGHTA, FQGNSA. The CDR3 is CASSLGGRGVEQYF. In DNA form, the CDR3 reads TGTGCCAGCAGCTTAGGCGGGAGAGGGGTCGAGCAGTACTTC.

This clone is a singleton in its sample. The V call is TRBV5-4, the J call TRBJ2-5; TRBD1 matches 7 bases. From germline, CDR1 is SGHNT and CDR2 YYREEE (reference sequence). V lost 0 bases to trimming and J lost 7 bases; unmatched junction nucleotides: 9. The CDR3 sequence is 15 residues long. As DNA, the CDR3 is TGTGCCAGCAGCTTGGGGACAGGTCAGATGGGGACCCAGTACTTC. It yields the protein CASSLGTGQMGTQYF.

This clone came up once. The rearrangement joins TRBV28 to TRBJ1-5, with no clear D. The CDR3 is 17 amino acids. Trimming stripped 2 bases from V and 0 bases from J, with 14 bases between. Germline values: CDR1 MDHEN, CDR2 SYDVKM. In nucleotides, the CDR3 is TGTGCCAGCAGTTTAGTATATCTCGGTAATAGCAATCAGCCCCAGCATTTT. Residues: CASSLVYLGNSNQPQHF.

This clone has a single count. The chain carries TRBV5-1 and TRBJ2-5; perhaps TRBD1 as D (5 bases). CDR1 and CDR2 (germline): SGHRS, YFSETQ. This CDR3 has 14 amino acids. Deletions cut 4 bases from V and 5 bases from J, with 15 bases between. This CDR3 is CASSETVPRETQYF. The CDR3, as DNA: TGCGCCAGCAGCGAGACAGTTCCCAGGGAGACCCAGTACTTC.

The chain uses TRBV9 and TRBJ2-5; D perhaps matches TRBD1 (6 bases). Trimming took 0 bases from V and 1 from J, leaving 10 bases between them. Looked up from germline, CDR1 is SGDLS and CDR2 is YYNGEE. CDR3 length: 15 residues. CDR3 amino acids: CASSVVGAPQETQYF. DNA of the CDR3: TGTGCCAGCAGCGTAGTGGGGGCGCCCCAAGAGACCCAGTACTTC.

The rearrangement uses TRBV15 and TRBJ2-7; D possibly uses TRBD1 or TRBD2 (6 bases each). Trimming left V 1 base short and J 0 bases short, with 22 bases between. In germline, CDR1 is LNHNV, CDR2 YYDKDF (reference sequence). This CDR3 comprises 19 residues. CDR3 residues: CATSRVRRGGGLSSYEQYF. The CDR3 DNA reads TGTGCCACCAGCAGAGTGCGGAGAGGAGGGGGGCTCAGCTCCTACGAGCAGTACTTC.

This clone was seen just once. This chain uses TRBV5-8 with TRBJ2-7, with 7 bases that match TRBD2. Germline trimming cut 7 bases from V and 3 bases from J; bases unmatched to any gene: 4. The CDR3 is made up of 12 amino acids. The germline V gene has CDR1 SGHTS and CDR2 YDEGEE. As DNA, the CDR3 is TGTGCCAGCTCCGGGGGGTTCTACGAGCAGTACTTC. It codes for CASSGGFYEQYF.

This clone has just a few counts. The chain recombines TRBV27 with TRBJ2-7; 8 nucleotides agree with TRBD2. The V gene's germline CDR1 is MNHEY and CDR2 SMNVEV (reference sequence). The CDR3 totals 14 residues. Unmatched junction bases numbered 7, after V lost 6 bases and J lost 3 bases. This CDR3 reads CASRWAGGDYEQYF. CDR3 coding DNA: TGTGCCAGCAGATGGGCGGGAGGCGACTACGAGCAGTACTTC.

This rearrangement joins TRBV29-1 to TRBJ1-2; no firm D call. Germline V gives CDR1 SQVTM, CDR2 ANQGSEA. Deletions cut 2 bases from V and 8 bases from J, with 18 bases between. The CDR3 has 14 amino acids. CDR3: CSVERESMAWGYTF. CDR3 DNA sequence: TGCAGCGTTGAAAGGGAATCAATGGCTTGGGGCTACACCTTC.